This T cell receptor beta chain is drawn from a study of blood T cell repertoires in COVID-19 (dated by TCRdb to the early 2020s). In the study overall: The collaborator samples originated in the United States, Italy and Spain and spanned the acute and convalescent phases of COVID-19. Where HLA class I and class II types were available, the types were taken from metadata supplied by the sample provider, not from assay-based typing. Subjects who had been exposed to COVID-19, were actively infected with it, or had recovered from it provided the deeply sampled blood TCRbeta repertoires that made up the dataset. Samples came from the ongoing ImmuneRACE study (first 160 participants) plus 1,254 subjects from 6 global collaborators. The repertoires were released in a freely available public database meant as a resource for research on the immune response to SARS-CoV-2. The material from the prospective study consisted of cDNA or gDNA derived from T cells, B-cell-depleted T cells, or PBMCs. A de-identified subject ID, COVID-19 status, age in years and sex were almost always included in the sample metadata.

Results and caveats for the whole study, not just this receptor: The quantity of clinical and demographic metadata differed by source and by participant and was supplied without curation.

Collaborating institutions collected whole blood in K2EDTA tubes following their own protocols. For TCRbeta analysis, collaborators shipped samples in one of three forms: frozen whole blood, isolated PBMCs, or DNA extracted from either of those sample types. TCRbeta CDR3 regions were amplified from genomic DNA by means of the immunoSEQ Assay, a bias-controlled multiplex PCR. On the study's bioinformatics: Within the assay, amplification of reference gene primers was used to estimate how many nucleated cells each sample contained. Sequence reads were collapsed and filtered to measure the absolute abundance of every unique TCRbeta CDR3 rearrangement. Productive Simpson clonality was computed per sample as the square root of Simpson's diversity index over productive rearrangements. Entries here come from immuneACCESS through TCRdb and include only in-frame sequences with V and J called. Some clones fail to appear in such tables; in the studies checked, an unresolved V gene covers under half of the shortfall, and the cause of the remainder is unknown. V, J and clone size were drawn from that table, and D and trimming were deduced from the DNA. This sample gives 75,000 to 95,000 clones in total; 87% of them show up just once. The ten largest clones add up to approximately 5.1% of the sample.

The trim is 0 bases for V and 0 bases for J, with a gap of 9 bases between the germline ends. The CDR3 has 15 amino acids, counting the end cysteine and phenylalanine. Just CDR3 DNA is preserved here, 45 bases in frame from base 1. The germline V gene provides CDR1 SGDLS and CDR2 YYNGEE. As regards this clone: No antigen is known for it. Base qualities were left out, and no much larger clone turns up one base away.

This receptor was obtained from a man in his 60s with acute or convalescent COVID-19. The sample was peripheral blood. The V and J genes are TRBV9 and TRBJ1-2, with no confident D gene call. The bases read TGTGCCAGCAGCGTAGGTACTCACCCTAACTATGGCTACACCTTC. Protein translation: CASSVGTHPNYGYTF.